The 19 T cell receptor beta chains in this list originate from one sample, sequenced in a study of neurological immune-mediated disorders. TCRdb re-analysed the 5' RACE reads in MiXCR, keeping a single row per CDR3 protein. The sample lists 50,000 to 85,000 distinct CDR3 sequences, 5.2% occurring once. The specimen sequenced was PBMCs. These receptors originate from a woman between 25 and 40 years old with multiple sclerosis.

In this sample, this clonotype turned up many times. The rearrangement links TRBV28 to TRBJ2-5; D unclear. Germline values: CDR1 MDHEN, CDR2 SYDVKM. V lost 4 bases, J lost 1 base, and 4 bases lay in between. The CDR3 spans 12 residues. The CDR3 loop is CASSYPQETQYF. The CDR3 DNA reads as TGTGCCAGCAGTTATCCCCAAGAGACCCAGTACTTC. Using reference TRBV28 and TRBJ2-5 for the parts outside the CDR3, the full variable domain is DVKVTQSSRYLVKRTGEKVFLECVQDMDHENMFWYRQDPGLGLRLIYFSYDVKMKEKGDIPEGYSVSREKKERFSLILESASTNQTSMYLCASSYPQETQYFGPGTRLLVL.

V gene TRBV6-2 or TRBV6-3 combines with J gene TRBJ2-1; 11 bases agree with TRBD2. Germline CDR1 is MNHEY and CDR2 is SVGEGT. Trimming cost V 5 bases and J 7 bases; bases outside gene matches: 7. This CDR3 has 15 residues. Here the CDR3 reads CASSETTSGENEQFF. The CDR3 DNA follows: TGTGCCAGCAGTGAAACGACTAGCGGGGAGAATGAGCAGTTCTTC.

This clonotype was observed many times. The chain recombines TRBV20-1 with TRBJ2-3; 10 nucleotides match TRBD2. The J segment lost 2 bases and the V segment lost 5 bases, leaving 7 bases of the junction unmatched. CDR3 size: 15 residues. CDR1 and CDR2 (germline): DFQATT, SNEGSKA (reference sequence). CDR3 amino acids: CSARTLAGDTDTQYF. CDR3 nucleotide sequence: TGCAGTGCTCGGACTCTAGCGGGGGACACAGATACGCAGTATTTT.

This clonotype occurred many times. J is TRBJ1-4 and V is TRBV20-1; 7 bases agree with TRBD1. V shed 0 bases, J shed 2 bases, and the junction held 3 bases outside the gene matches. The CDR3 has 15 amino acids. Germline V lookup: CDR1 DFQATT, CDR2 SNEGSKA (reference sequence). CDR3: CSARDLQGTNEKLFF. The DNA for the CDR3 is TGCAGTGCTAGAGACTTACAGGGGACTAATGAAAAACTGTTTTTT.

This clonotype was observed at least ten times. The J gene is TRBJ1-6, the V gene TRBV29-1; 7 bases line up with TRBD1. The CDR3 is 14 residues long. The germline gives CDR1 SQVTM, CDR2 ANQGSEA. The J segment lost 9 bases and the V segment lost 6 bases, leaving 11 bases of the junction unmatched. CDR3 DNA: TGCAGCGTCGAACAGGGGATGTGGTGTTCACCCCTCCACTTT. It specifies CSVEQGMWCSPLHF. Complete variable domain (other parts from reference TRBV29-1 and TRBJ1-6): SAVISQKPSRDICQRGTSLTIQCQVDSQVTMMFWYRQQPGQSLTLIATANQGSEATYESGFVIDKFPISRPNLTFSTLTVSNMSPEDSSIYLCSVEQGMWCSPLHFGNGTRLTVT.

This clonotype occurred many times. The chain is built from TRBV18 and TRBJ2-5; D might be TRBD2 (6 bases). The CDR3 length is 12 residues. CDR1 KGHSH and CDR2 LQKENI come from the germline V gene. Trimming left V 3 bases short and J 5 bases short, with 7 bases between. CDR3 sequence reads: CASSPGGETQYF. CDR3 nucleotides: TGTGCCAGCTCACCTGGAGGGGAGACCCAGTACTTC.

The table lists this clonotype with many counts. V gene TRBV5-1 combines with J gene TRBJ2-7; possible D gene TRBD1, 5 bases. V was pared by 7 bases and J by 6 bases, with 17 bases between. Germline lookup yields CDR1 SGHRS and CDR2 YFSETQ. There are 13 residues in the CDR3. The DNA for the CDR3 is TGCGCCAGCGGATTGGGGCCTCAAACCGAGCAGTACTTC. As protein: CASGLGPQTEQYF.

This clonotype appeared many times. The junction shows a germline mismatch at one end, possibly a read error. This chain uses TRBV3-1 with TRBJ1-6; D is ambiguous. The CDR3 consists of 12 residues. Per the germline V gene, CDR1 is LGHDT and CDR2 is YNNKEL (reference sequence). This CDR3 reads CASSQHSRALNF. The DNA for the CDR3 is TGTGCCAGCAGCCAACATTCAAGGGCCCTCAACTTT. Filled out from reference TRBV3-1 and TRBJ1-6, the complete variable domain reads DTAVSQTPKYLVTQMGNDKSIKCEQNLGHDTMYWYKQDSKKFLKIMFSYNNKELIINETVPNRFSPKSPDKAHLNLHINSLELGDSAVYFCASSQHSRALNFGNGTRLTVT.

This clonotype was counted ten times or more. The chain couples TRBV9 to TRBJ2-2; 9 nucleotides line up with TRBD2. Looked up from germline, CDR1 is SGDLS and CDR2 is YYNGEE. CDR3 length equals 16 residues. V lost 0 bases to trimming and J lost 2 bases; unmatched junction nucleotides: 2. The CDR3 coding sequence is TGTGCCAGCAGCGTAGCAGCGGGGGGAAACACCGGGGAGCTGTTTTTT. It yields the protein CASSVAAGGNTGELFF.

This rearrangement joins TRBV5-1 to TRBJ2-1; D is ambiguous. The V gene lost 2 bases and the J gene lost 5 bases, with 11 bases spanning the gap. In germline, CDR1 is SGHRS, CDR2 YFSETQ. There are 14 residues in the CDR3. The CDR3 protein is CASSLLGKNNEQFF. The DNA of the CDR3 is TGCGCCAGCAGCTTATTAGGGAAAAACAATGAGCAGTTCTTC.

In its sample, this clonotype was seen many times. The chain couples TRBV20-1 to TRBJ2-2; D remains ambiguous. Between the trimmed V and J ends, which lost 3 bases and 3 bases, there was a span of 5 bases. CDR1 is DFQATT, CDR2 SNEGSKA, per germline (reference sequence). The CDR3 has 12 amino acids. The CDR3: CSASFHTGELFF. In DNA, the CDR3 is TGCAGTGCTAGTTTCCACACCGGGGAGCTGTTTTTT.

The table lists this clonotype with many counts. This chain connects TRBV20-1 to TRBJ2-7; TRBD1 is a possible D gene (6 bases). This CDR3 region has 15 residues. The V end was cut by 6 bases, the J end by 0 bases, with 18 bases between. Germline V lookup: CDR1 DFQATT, CDR2 SNEGSKA (reference sequence). CDR3 region: CSACDTGKGSYEQYF. Written as DNA, the CDR3 is TGCAGTGCGTGCGATACAGGGAAGGGCTCCTACGAGCAGTACTTC.

This clonotype was counted only a few times. This sequence joins TRBV5-1 and TRBJ1-4, with D possibly TRBD1 on 5 matching bases. The germline gives CDR1 SGHRS, CDR2 YFSETQ. The CDR3 has 15 residues. The V and J ends lost 3 bases and 4 bases respectively, with 13 bases between them. The CDR3, as DNA: TGCGCCAGCAGCTCAACGGGGCTTCTTAATGAAAAACTGTTTTTT. Its protein product is CASSSTGLLNEKLFF.

This clonotype was detected ten times or more. The rearrangement uses TRBV4-1 and TRBJ1-1; possible D gene TRBD1, 6 bases. V was pared by 0 bases and J by 6 bases, with 17 bases between. CDR1 and CDR2 (germline): MGHRA, YSYEKL. The CDR3 is 16 residues long. CDR3 residues: CASSQDERGSDAEAFF. CDR3 coding DNA: TGCGCCAGCAGCCAAGATGAGAGGGGGTCAGACGCTGAAGCTTTCTTT.

This clonotype occurred many times. This chain joins TRBV7-9 and TRBJ2-3, with 13 bases that match TRBD2. V gave up 5 bases and J gave up 11 bases; unmatched junction bases: 19. Germline-derived CDR1 and CDR2 are SEHNR and FQNEAQ (reference sequence). The CDR3 has 18 amino acids. The CDR3: CASSRRTSGGPTPAGQYF. CDR3 sequence (DNA): TGTGCCAGCAGCCGCCGGACTAGCGGGGGCCCGACCCCAGCGGGGCAGTATTTT.

About this clonotype: One end of the junction fails to match germline, which may point to a read error. The rearrangement links TRBV20-1 to TRBJ1-6, with 8 positions matching TRBD1. Germline loops: CDR1 DFQATT, CDR2 SNEGSKA (reference sequence). CDR3 length equals 16 residues. The DNA for the CDR3 is TGCAGTGCTAGAGGACAGGGGCTGACCTATAATTCACCCCTCAACTTT. It specifies CSARGQGLTYNSPLNF.

This clonotype was seen many times. The CDR3 DNA follows: TGTGCCAGCAGCTTGACAGGGGAGCCCACAGATACGCAGTATTTT. This encodes CASSLTGEPTDTQYF. The chain uses TRBV7-8 and TRBJ2-3, with 8 bases aligning to TRBD1. The junction had 4 bases not matched to a gene; V was cut back by 3 bases and J by 2 bases. The CDR3 length is 15 residues. CDR1 and CDR2 (germline): SGHVS, FQNEAQ.

The sample holds a few counts of this clonotype. A much larger clone differs by one base, so this may be a read error. The J gene is TRBJ2-7, the V gene TRBV6-2 or TRBV6-3, with D hard to call. From germline, CDR1 is MNHEY and CDR2 SVGEGT. This CDR3 contains 13 residues. Between the trimmed V and J ends, which lost 6 bases and 3 bases, there was a span of 12 bases. DNA of the CDR3: TGTGCCAGCAGCGTTACGAAATTCTACGAGCAGTACTTC. This gives the protein CASSVTKFYEQYF.

This clonotype came up many times. The chain is built from TRBV6-1 and TRBJ2-1; D is tentatively TRBD1 or TRBD2 (5 bases each). The CDR3 runs to 16 residues. Germline CDR1 is MNHNS and CDR2 is SASEGT. With 6 bases removed from V and 2 bases from J, the gap between germline ends came to 17 bases. The CDR3 bases are TGTGCCAGCAGCTTACACTGGGACGGAACCTACAATGAGCAGTTCTTC. Its translation is CASSLHWDGTYNEQFF.